A single sample is the source of the 9 T cell receptor beta chains below, sequenced in a study of cytomegalovirus exposure and HLA in healthy donors. Using immunoSEQ multiplex PCR, the repertoire was profiled, and TCRdb retains in-frame clones only, with some absent. Here the sample spans some 80,000 clones, about 96% being singletons. Sequenced material: PBMCs. Receptor source: a man aged 18 to 30 in good health and CMV-seropositive.

This chain connects TRBV4-2 to TRBJ2-7; 8 nucleotides match TRBD2. Germline CDR1 LGHNA, CDR2 YNFKEQ. This CDR3 is built from 15 residues. V shed 4 bases and J 2 bases; nucleotides not matched to a gene: 7. The DNA for the CDR3 is TGTGCCAGCAGCCTTGGGGTAGCGGGACCCTACGAGCAGTACTTC. Its translation is CASSLGVAGPYEQYF.

V and J are TRBV5-1 and TRBJ2-7; 8 bases fit TRBD1. This CDR3 has 15 residues. Germline lookup yields CDR1 SGHRS and CDR2 YFSETQ. V lost 8 bases and J lost 1; bases outside the gene matches: 11. DNA of the CDR3: TGCGCCAGTACGGCCGACAGGGGTGAATCCTACGAGCAGTACTTC. This gives the protein CASTADRGESYEQYF.

The chain recombines TRBV27 with TRBJ2-1, with 9 bases matching TRBD1. J gave up 9 bases and V 1 base, and 7 bases lay outside the gene matches. In germline, CDR1 is MNHEY, CDR2 SMNVEV (reference sequence). The CDR3 length is 15 residues. The CDR3 sequence: CASSLFGQGKREQFF. The CDR3 DNA is TGTGCCAGCAGTTTATTCGGACAGGGGAAACGTGAGCAGTTCTTC.

The chain uses TRBV28 and TRBJ2-2, with D perhaps matching TRBD1 (5 bases). Between the trimmed V and J ends, which lost 5 bases and 5 bases, there was a span of 9 bases. The CDR3 loop spans 13 amino acids. CDR1 is MDHEN and CDR2 is SYDVKM in the germline V gene. The chain's CDR3 is CASSIGVTGELFF. The CDR3 region has the DNA TGTGCCAGCAGTATAGGGGTTACCGGGGAGCTGTTTTTT.

This chain links TRBV19 with TRBJ2-4; 12 positions agree with TRBD2. The CDR3 totals 17 residues. Unmatched junction bases numbered 17, after V lost 7 bases and J lost 10 bases. CDR1 and CDR2 from the germline V gene are LNHDA and SQIVND (reference sequence). Here the CDR3 reads CASNFLAGGRASGIQYF. The CDR3 coding sequence is TGTGCCAGTAATTTTCTAGCGGGAGGGCGGGCGAGTGGGATTCAGTACTTC. The full variable domain, in which reference TRBV19 and TRBJ2-4 provide the parts outside the CDR3, is DGGITQSPKYLFRKEGQNVTLSCEQNLNHDAMYWYRQDPGQGLRLIYYSQIVNDFQKGDIAEGYSVSREKKESFPLTVTSAQKNPTAFYLCASNFLAGGRASGIQYFGAGTRLSVL.

The chain couples TRBV5-6 to TRBJ2-3; TRBD2 aligns across 9 bases. With 7 bases clipped from V and 4 bases from J, the junction kept 16 bases outside the gene matches. CDR1 and CDR2 from the germline V gene are SGHDT and YYEEEE. The CDR3 sequence is 17 residues long. The CDR3 sequence is CASGRTLAGSLADTQYF. In nucleotides, the CDR3 is TGTGCCAGCGGCCGAACTCTAGCGGGATCACTCGCAGATACGCAGTATTTT.

This clone was observed a single time. The chain joins TRBV7-3 to TRBJ2-1; 9 bases are shared with TRBD2. This CDR3 comprises 15 residues. The trim removed 5 bases at V and 9 bases at J, leaving 11 bases unmatched. In germline, CDR1 is SGHTA, CDR2 FQGTGA. The CDR3 loop is CASSQGGAAGGEQFF. The CDR3 nucleotides read TGTGCCAGCAGCCAGGGGGGGGCAGCGGGAGGTGAGCAGTTCTTC.

The chain combines TRBV11-2 with TRBJ1-5; TRBD1 aligns across 7 bases. This CDR3 spans 16 amino acids. The germline V gene has CDR1 SGHAT and CDR2 FQNNGV. Losses at the gene ends were 0 bases for V and 3 bases for J; bases not matched to a gene: 5. The CDR3 DNA is TGTGCCAGCAGCTTAGACCCGGGACAGCCCAATCAGCCCCAGCATTTT. Residues: CASSLDPGQPNQPQHF.

The rearrangement joins TRBV5-6 to TRBJ1-1, with D maybe TRBD1 (5 bases). V was pared by 1 base and J by 8 bases, with 15 bases between. CDR1 and CDR2 (germline): SGHDT, YYEEEE. The CDR3 extends over 14 amino acids. The CDR3 coding sequence is TGTGCCAGCAGCTTGTGGGGGGAGACAGACGAAGCTTTCTTT. It codes for CASSLWGETDEAFF.